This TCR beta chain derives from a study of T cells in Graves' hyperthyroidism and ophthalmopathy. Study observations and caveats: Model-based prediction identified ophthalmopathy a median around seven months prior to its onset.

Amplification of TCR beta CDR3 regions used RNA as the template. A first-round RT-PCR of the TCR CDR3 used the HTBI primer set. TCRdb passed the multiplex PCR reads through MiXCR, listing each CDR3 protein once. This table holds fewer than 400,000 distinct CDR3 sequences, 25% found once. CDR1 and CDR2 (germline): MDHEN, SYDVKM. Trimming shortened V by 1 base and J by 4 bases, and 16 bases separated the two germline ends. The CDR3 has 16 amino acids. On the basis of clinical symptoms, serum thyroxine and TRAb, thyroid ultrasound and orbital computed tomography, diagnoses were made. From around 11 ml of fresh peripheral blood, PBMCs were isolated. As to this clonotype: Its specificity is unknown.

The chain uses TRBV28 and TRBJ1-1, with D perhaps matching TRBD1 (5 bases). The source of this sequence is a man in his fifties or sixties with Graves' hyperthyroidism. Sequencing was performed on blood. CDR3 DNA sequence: TGTGCCAGCAGTTTATATGGCCAGGGCGGTGGCACTGAAGCTTTCTTT. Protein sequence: CASSLYGQGGGTEAFF.